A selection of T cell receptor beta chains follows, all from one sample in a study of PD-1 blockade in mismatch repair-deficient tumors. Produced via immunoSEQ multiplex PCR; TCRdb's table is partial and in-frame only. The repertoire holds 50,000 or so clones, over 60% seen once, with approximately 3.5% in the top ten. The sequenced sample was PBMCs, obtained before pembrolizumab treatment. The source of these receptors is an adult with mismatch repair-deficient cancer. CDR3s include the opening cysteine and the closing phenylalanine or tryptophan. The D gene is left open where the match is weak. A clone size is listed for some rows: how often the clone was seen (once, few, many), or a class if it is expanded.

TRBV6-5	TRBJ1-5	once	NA	TGTGCCAGCAGTTCATACGGTTTCGGCAATCAGCCCCAGCATTTT	CASSSYGFGNQPQHF
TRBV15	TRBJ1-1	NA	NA	TGTGCCACCAGCAGTGGGATCAGAAGGACTGAAGCTTTCTTT	CATSSGIRRTEAFF
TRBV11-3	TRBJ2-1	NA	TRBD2	TGTGCCAGCAGCCGGGGGGGCGGGGAGCCTTACAATGAGCAGTTCTTC	CASSRGGGEPYNEQFF
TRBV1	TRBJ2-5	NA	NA	TGCACCAGCAGCCAACCGGGGGAGACGGTCCAAGAGACCCAGTACTTC	CTSSQPGETVQETQYF
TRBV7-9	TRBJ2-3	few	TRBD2	TGTGCCAGCAGCTTAGCCCTAGCGGGAGATCAGTATTTT	CASSLALAGDQYF
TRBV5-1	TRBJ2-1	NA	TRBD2	TGCGCCAGCAGCTTAGCCTCGGATGCCAGGGGGACTAGCGGGAGCTTCTGGTCCTACAATGAGCAGTTCTTC	CASSLASDARGTSGSFWSYNEQFF
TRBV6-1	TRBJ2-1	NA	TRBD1	TGTGCCATTACCCCGACAGGGAGCCACAATGAGCAGTTCTTC	CAITPTGSHNEQFF
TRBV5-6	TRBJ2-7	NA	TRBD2	TGTGCCAGCAGCTTAGGACTAGCGGGAGTTCCTCCCCACGAGCAGTACTTC	CASSLGLAGVPPHEQYF
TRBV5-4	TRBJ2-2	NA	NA	TGTGCCAGCAGCTTGACCAGATACACCGGGGAGCTGTTTTTT	CASSLTRYTGELFF
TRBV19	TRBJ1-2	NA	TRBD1	TGTGCCAGTAGTATACAGGGGGCAGACTATGGCTACACCTTC	CASSIQGADYGYTF
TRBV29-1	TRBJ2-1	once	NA	TGCAGCGTTGATATGTCTCTACTGAACAATGAGCAGTTCTTC	CSVDMSLLNNEQFF
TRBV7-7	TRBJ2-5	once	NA	TGTGCTAGCAGCCCCGTGTCGGGCCTCGGCCAAGAGACCCAGTACTTC	CASSPVSGLGQETQYF
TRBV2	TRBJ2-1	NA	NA	TGTGCCAGCAGTTATACAGGGATTAATGAGCAGTTCTTC	CASSYTGINEQFF
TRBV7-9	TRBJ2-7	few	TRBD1	TGTGCCAGCAGCCCTAAAGGGACAGGGGTTTACGAGCAGTACTTC	CASSPKGTGVYEQYF
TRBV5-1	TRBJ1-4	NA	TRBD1	TGCGCCAGCGCCGACAGGGGGCGAGGCGGGGATGAAAAACTGTTTTTT	CASADRGRGGDEKLFF
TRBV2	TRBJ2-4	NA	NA	TGTGCCAGCAGGGCGACAGGAAATCTAGCCAAAAACATTCAGTACTTC	CASRATGNLAKNIQYF
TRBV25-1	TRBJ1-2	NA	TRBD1	TGTGCCAGCCTGGGGGACAGGTCTAACTATGGCTACACCTTC	CASLGDRSNYGYTF
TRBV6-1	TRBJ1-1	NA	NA	TGTGCCAGCAGTGAAAGTGGGGGTACTGAAGCTTTCTTT	CASSESGGTEAFF
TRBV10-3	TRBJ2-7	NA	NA	TGTGCCATCAGCGAGACAGGACTCCTCTACGAGCAGTACTTC	CAISETGLLYEQYF
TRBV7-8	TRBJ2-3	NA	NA	TGTGCCAGCAGCTTAGCGGGGGCTAGCACAGATACGCAGTATTTT	CASSLAGASTDTQYF
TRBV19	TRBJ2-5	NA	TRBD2	TGTGCCAGTAGTCTAGCGGGAGGGCCGCGTGAGACCCAGTACTTC	CASSLAGGPRETQYF
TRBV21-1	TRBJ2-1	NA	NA	TGTGCCAGCAGCTCGAACTCAACGAAACTAGCGGGACCAAACAATGAGCAGTTCTTC	CASSSNSTKLAGPNNEQFF
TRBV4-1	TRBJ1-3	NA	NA	TGCGCCAGCAGCCAGGGGCCGGGACTTAACTCTGGAAACACCATATATTTT	CASSQGPGLNSGNTIYF
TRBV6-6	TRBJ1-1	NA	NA	TGTGCCAGCAGTTACGCCAGGTTGAACACTGAAGCTTTCTTT	CASSYARLNTEAFF
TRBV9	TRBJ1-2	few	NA	TGTGCCAGCAGCGCTCTCTCCCTAGGCGGCTACACCTTC	CASSALSLGGYTF
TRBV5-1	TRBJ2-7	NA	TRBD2	TGCGCCAGCAGCGACTCGACTAGCGGCTCCTACGAGCAGTACTTC	CASSDSTSGSYEQYF
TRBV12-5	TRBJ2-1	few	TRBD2	TGTGCTAGTGGTCCCCCGACTAGCGATCCTCACAATGAGCAGTTCTTC	CASGPPTSDPHNEQFF
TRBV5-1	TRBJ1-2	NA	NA	TGCGCCAGCAGCGTAGAACTGCCTTCCTATGGCTACACCTTC	CASSVELPSYGYTF
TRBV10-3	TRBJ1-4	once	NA	TGTGCCATCAGTGACGGGGGTATAGAGGTTGAAAAACTGTTTTTT	CAISDGGIEVEKLFF
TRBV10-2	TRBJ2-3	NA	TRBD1	TGCGCCAGCAGGTCAACTAGGGGGACAGAAACTAGCACAGATACGCAGTATTTT	CASRSTRGTETSTDTQYF
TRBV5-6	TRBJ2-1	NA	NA	TGTGCCAGCAGCTTGGGTTATTCAGCTGGGTACAATGAGCAGTTCTTC	CASSLGYSAGYNEQFF
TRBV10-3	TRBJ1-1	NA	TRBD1	TGTGCCATCACCCCGACAGGGGCATTGAACACTGAAGCTTTCTTT	CAITPTGALNTEAFF